This T cell receptor (beta chain) appears in the sequencing data of a study of T cell responses to AZD1222 COVID-19 vaccine. Generated by immunoSEQ multiplex PCR, the TCRdb table keeps only in-frame clones and is missing some. The sample lists about 100,000 clones, around 90% occurring once. To note about this clone: What it binds is not known.

Findings of the study overall: Only five to seven individuals given AZD1222 were seropositive at baseline. Regions 160-218 and 743-854 held dominance among vaccine-associated CD4 TCRs, which spanned spike.

This sample comprised peripheral blood, obtained on day 0 of AZD1222 vaccination. The clonotype originates from an adult in good health.

The CDR3 DNA follows: TGTGCCAGCAGTGGTGGGACTGGCTCTGGGGCCAACGTCCTGACTTTC. Residues: CASSGGTGSGANVLTF. The gene calls are TRBV25-1 and TRBJ2-6; TRBD2 is a possible D gene (6 bases). The CDR3 is 16 amino acids. Germline CDR1 reads MGHDK; CDR2 reads SYGVNS. V was trimmed by 4 bases and J by 0 bases, leaving 10 bases between them.